A single T cell receptor beta chain is shown here with its context. Trimming took 4 bases from V and 1 from J; bases not matched to a gene: 6. This CDR3 has 16 amino acids. The germline CDR1 and CDR2 sequences are MDHEN and SYDVKM. As handled by the study authors: Using reference gene primer amplification, nucleated cell counts were estimated. Profiled with immunoSEQ multiplex PCR; TCRdb holds only in-frame clones, not every one. V, J and clone size reflect that table, while D and trimming were determined from the DNA. Here the sample spans around 230,000 clones, over 70% being singletons. These data originate in a study of blood T cell repertoires in COVID-19. At the level of the study: The samples span acute and convalescent COVID-19 from the United States, Italy and Spain. Sources were T cells, B-cell-depleted T cells, or PBMCs; the material itself was cDNA or gDNA.

The sample consisted of peripheral blood. The chain links TRBV28 to TRBJ1-4, with TRBD1 matching 7 bases. The receptor's source is a woman aged 80 or older with acute or convalescent COVID-19. As DNA, the CDR3 is TGTGCCAGCAGTTCCCTCTCAGGGGGAACTAATGAAAAACTGTTTTTT. Translating gives CASSSLSGGTNEKLFF.